This TCR beta chain appears in the sequencing data of a study of shared clonotypes between healthy human individuals. The repertoire was sequenced with immunoSEQ multiplex PCR; TCRdb's copy has only in-frame clones and lacks some. The profile shows fewer than 1.8 million clones, roughly 98.5% of them singletons. V lost 4 bases, J lost 5 bases, and 19 bases lay in between. Germline V gene sequence: CDR1 SGDLS, CDR2 YYNGEE. This CDR3 has 15 residues. This clonotype was sampled from a man between 25 and 39 years old in good health. The rearrangement joins TRBV9 to TRBJ2-7; maybe TRBD2 (6 bases). Sequencing was done on a sample of naive CD4+ T cells sorted from blood. The sample's subset: CD45RA+ positively selected. CDR3 in DNA: TGTGCCAGCAGCCCCCGTCCGGGAGTAGTTGACGAGCAGTACTTC. Translating gives CASSPRPGVVDEQYF.